Shown below are 14 T cell receptor beta chains from a single sample sequenced in a study of Tregs in tolerant kidney transplant recipients. Sequenced by immunoSEQ multiplex PCR; TCRdb stores in-frame clones only, minus some. This table has about 240,000 clones, around 82% appearing once. The sequencing sample was made of CD4+ T cells from blood. The receptors were sampled from a human donor in good health.

The rearrangement uses TRBV11-2 and TRBJ2-7, with D perhaps matching TRBD1 (5 bases). The CDR3 has 15 residues. V was shortened by 5 bases and J by 0 bases, with 14 bases between the two germline ends. Germline CDR1 SGHAT, CDR2 FQNNGV. The CDR3 nucleotides are TGTGCCAGCAGCCAACGACAGTTGAGCTCCTACGAGCAGTACTTC. This gives the protein CASSQRQLSSYEQYF.

The J gene is TRBJ2-1, the V gene TRBV19; the D call may be TRBD1 or TRBD2 (5 bases each). Germline V lookup: CDR1 LNHDA, CDR2 SQIVND (reference sequence). Trimming pared 5 bases from V and 10 bases from J, leaving 15 bases between. CDR3 length: 13 amino acids. CDR3 residues: CASSLGPLLEQFF. The CDR3 DNA reads TGTGCCAGTAGTTTGGGACCGCTGTTGGAGCAGTTCTTC. The full variable domain, with the rest looked up from reference TRBV19 and TRBJ2-1, is DGGITQSPKYLFRKEGQNVTLSCEQNLNHDAMYWYRQDPGQGLRLIYYSQIVNDFQKGDIAEGYSVSREKKESFPLTVTSAQKNPTAFYLCASSLGPLLEQFFGPGTRLTVL.

The rearrangement links TRBV18 to TRBJ2-5; 11 nucleotides agree with TRBD1. The germline V gene has CDR1 KGHSH and CDR2 LQKENI. V shed 6 bases and J 5 bases; nucleotides not matched to a gene: 8. This CDR3 comprises 15 residues. The CDR3 reads CASSGGQGALETQYF. The CDR3 nucleotides read TGTGCCAGCTCGGGCGGACAGGGGGCCTTGGAGACCCAGTACTTC.

The chain carries TRBV14 and TRBJ1-6; 7 bases fit TRBD1. With V trimmed by 6 bases and J by 0 bases, 2 bases remained unmatched. The CDR3 has 15 residues. Germline V gene sequence: CDR1 SGHDN, CDR2 FVKESK. CDR3 sequence reads: CASRGDSSYNSPLHF. The CDR3 coding sequence is TGTGCCAGCAGAGGGGACAGCTCCTATAATTCACCCCTCCACTTT. Full variable domain (outside the CDR3, taken from reference TRBV14 and TRBJ1-6): EAGVTQFPSHSVIEKGQTVTLRCDPISGHDNLYWYRRVMGKEIKFLLHFVKESKQDESGMPNNRFLAERTGGTYSTLKVQPAELEDSGVYFCASRGDSSYNSPLHFGNGTRLTVT.

The gene calls are TRBV9 and TRBJ1-5, with TRBD1 as a possible D gene (6 bases). The CDR3 runs to 15 residues. CDR1 and CDR2 (germline): SGDLS, YYNGEE. V lost 3 bases and J 5 bases, leaving 15 bases between the germline ends. DNA of the CDR3: TGTGCCAGCAGCGAGACAGGTGACCCTTATCAGCCCCAGCATTTT. It yields the protein CASSETGDPYQPQHF.

The rearrangement joins TRBV6-5 to TRBJ2-3; 8 positions agree with TRBD2. The CDR3 spans 14 residues. Unmatched junction bases numbered 4, after V lost 6 bases and J lost 2 bases. Germline V lookup: CDR1 MNHEY, CDR2 SVGAGI. The chain's CDR3 is CASRTGGYTDTQYF. The CDR3 DNA reads as TGTGCCAGCAGGACGGGGGGGTACACAGATACGCAGTATTTT.

The V gene is TRBV5-1, the J gene TRBJ1-1; a possible D gene is TRBD1 (6 bases). The germline V and J ends were trimmed by 0 bases and 4 bases, with 16 bases remaining between them. This CDR3 comprises 16 residues. Germline CDR1 SGHRS, CDR2 YFSETQ. The CDR3 DNA reads TGCGCCAGCAGCTTGGAGGCATCAGTCAGGGGCACTGAAGCTTTCTTT. It specifies CASSLEASVRGTEAFF.

The genes are TRBV27 and TRBJ2-5; possibly TRBD1 for D (6 bases). V lost 2 bases to trimming and J lost 5 bases, with 6 bases between them. Germline loops: CDR1 MNHEY, CDR2 SMNVEV (reference sequence). There are 12 residues in the CDR3. DNA of the CDR3: TGTGCCAGCAGTTTAAGGGGGGAGACCCAGTACTTC. This gives the protein CASSLRGETQYF.

This chain uses TRBV18 with TRBJ2-1; D is undetermined. The CDR3 totals 17 residues. Between the trimmed V and J ends, which lost 0 bases and 5 bases, there was a span of 17 bases. Germline V gene data show CDR1 as KGHSH and CDR2 as LQKENI. The CDR3 sequence is CASSPPSPGPLDNEQFF. CDR3 bases: TGTGCCAGCTCACCACCTTCTCCAGGTCCCCTAGACAATGAGCAGTTCTTC.

The rearrangement joins TRBV7-2 to TRBJ2-5; possible D gene TRBD1, 6 bases. The assigned J gene may be wrong: the sequence end matches TRBJ2-7 better. This CDR3 has 12 amino acids. Germline loops: CDR1 SGHTA, CDR2 FQGNSA. The CDR3 sequence is CASSFRGDEQYF. CDR3 bases: TGTGCCAGCAGCTTCAGGGGAGACGAGCAGTACTTC.

This chain uses TRBV19 with TRBJ1-6; D may be TRBD1 (6 bases). Germline-derived CDR1 and CDR2 are LNHDA and SQIVND (reference sequence). V was trimmed by 9 bases and J by 4 bases, leaving 16 bases between them. The length of the CDR3 is 15 residues. As DNA, the CDR3 is TGTGCCAGCCGCAAAACAGGGAGGTATAATTCACCCCTCCACTTT. It is translated as CASRKTGRYNSPLHF.

This clone was found a few times. The rearrangement joins TRBV30 to TRBJ1-1; TRBD1 aligns across 7 bases. V lost 4 bases to trimming and J lost 2 bases; unmatched junction nucleotides: 13. There are 16 residues in the CDR3. Germline V gene sequence: CDR1 GTSNPN, CDR2 SVGIG (reference sequence). In nucleotides, the CDR3 is TGTGCCTGGAACCTACCCCGACAGGGCCTAAACACTGAAGCTTTCTTT. This sequence encodes CAWNLPRQGLNTEAFF. The variable domain in full, with the rest retrieved from reference TRBV30 and TRBJ1-1, is SQTIHQWPATLVQPVGSPLSLECTVEGTSNPNLYWYRQAAGRGLQLLFYSVGIGQISSEVPQNLSASRPQDRQFILSSKKLLLSDSGFYLCAWNLPRQGLNTEAFFGQGTRLTVV.

This clone was counted once. This chain joins TRBV5-8 and TRBJ2-7, with D possibly being TRBD1 or TRBD2 (6 bases each). Germline lookup yields CDR1 SGHTS and CDR2 YDEGEE. V was trimmed by 0 bases and J by 0 bases, leaving 10 bases between them. CDR3 length: 15 residues. CDR3 sequence reads: CASSLGGAGSYEQYF. The CDR3 DNA reads TGTGCCAGCAGCTTGGGGGGGGCCGGCTCCTACGAGCAGTACTTC.

J is TRBJ1-4 and V is TRBV6-6; tentative D call: TRBD1 (6 bases). The CDR3 runs 15 residues. V was trimmed by 6 bases and J by 7 bases, leaving 18 bases between them. Germline values: CDR1 MNHNY, CDR2 SVGAGI (reference sequence). The CDR3 loop reads CASSSLRQGSEKLFF. CDR3 DNA sequence: TGTGCCAGCAGCAGTCTCAGGCAGGGGAGTGAAAAACTGTTTTTT.